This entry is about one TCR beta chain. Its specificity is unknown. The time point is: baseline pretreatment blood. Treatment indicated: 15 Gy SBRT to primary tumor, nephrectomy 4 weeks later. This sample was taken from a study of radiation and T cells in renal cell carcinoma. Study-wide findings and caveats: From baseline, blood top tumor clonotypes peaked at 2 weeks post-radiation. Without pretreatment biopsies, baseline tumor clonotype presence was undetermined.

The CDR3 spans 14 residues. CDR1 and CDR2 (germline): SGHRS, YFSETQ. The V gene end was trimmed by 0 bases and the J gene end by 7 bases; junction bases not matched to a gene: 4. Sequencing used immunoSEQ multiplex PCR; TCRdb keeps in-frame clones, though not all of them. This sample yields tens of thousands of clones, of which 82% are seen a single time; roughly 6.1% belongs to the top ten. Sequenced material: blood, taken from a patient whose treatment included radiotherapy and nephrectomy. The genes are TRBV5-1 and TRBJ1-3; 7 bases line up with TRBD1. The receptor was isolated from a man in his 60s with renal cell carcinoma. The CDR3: CASSLDRGRNTIYF. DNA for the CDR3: TGCGCCAGCAGCTTGGACAGGGGTCGGAACACCATATATTTT.